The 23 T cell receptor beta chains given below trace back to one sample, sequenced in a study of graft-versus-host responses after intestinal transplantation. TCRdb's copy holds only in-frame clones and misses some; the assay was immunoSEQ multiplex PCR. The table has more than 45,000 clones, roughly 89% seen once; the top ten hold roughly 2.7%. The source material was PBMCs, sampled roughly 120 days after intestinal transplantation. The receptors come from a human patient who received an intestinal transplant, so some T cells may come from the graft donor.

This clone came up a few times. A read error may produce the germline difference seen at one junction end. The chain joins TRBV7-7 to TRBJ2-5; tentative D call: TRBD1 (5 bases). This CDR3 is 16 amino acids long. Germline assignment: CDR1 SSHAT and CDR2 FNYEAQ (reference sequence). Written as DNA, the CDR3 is TGTGCTAGCAGCTTAGAATACCAGGGTTTCGGGGAGACCCAGTACTTC. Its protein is CASSLEYQGFGETQYF.

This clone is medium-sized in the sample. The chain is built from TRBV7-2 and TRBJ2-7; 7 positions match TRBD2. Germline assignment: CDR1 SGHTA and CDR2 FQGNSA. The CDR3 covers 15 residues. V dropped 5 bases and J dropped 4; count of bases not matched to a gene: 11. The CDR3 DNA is TGTGCCAGCAGCCCCGGGTTTGGGGAGGGGTACGAGCAGTACTTC. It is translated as CASSPGFGEGYEQYF.

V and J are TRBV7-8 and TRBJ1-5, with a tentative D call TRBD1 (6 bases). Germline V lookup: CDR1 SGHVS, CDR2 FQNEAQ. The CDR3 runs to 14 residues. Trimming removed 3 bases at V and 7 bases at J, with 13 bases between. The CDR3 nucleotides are TGTGCCAGCAGCTTCGAACAGGGCGGCCAGCCCCAGCATTTT. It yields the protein CASSFEQGGQPQHF.

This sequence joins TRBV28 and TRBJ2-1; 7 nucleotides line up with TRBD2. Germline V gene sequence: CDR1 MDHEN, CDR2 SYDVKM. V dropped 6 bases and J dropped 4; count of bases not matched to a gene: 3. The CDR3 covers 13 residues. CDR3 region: CASRDSGYNEQFF. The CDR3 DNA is TGTGCCAGCAGGGATAGCGGGTACAATGAGCAGTTCTTC.

CDR3 in amino acids: CASSLGTSVANEQFF. CDR3 DNA sequence: TGTGCCAGCAGTTTGGGGACTAGCGTGGCCAATGAGCAGTTCTTC. V usage is TRBV27 and J usage is TRBJ2-1, with 10 bases identical to TRBD2. V shed 3 bases, J shed 6 bases, and the junction held 5 bases outside the gene matches. Germline V gene lookup returns CDR1 MNHEY and CDR2 SMNVEV (reference sequence). There are 15 residues in the CDR3.

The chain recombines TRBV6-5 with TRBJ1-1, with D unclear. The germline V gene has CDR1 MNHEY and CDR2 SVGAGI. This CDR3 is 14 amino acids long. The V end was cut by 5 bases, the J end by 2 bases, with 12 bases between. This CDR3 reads CASSTYSVNTEAFF. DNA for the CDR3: TGTGCCAGCAGTACGTACAGCGTAAACACTGAAGCTTTCTTT.

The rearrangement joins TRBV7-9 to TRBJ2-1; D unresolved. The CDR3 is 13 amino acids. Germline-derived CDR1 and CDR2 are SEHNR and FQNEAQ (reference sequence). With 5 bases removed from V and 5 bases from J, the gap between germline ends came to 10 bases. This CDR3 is CASSRRGHNEQFF. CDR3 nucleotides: TGTGCCAGCAGCCGACGCGGCCACAATGAGCAGTTCTTC.

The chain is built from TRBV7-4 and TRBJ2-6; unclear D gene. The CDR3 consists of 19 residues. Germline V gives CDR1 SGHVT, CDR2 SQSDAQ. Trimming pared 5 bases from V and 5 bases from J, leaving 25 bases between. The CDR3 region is CASSLNDSAHKSRANVLTF. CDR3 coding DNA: TGTGCCAGCAGCCTCAATGATTCAGCTCACAAAAGTCGGGCCAACGTCCTGACTTTC.

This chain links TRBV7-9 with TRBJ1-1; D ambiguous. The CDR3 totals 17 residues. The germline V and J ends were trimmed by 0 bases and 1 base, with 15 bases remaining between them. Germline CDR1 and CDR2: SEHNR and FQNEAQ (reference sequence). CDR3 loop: CASSLAQHALANTEAFF. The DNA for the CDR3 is TGTGCCAGCAGCTTAGCGCAACACGCCCTGGCGAACACTGAAGCTTTCTTT.

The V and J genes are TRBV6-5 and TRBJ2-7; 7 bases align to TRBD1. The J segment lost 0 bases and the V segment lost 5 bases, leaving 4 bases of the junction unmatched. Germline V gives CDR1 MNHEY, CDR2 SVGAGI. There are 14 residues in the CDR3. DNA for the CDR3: TGTGCCAGCAGTAATTGGGACAGCTCCTACGAGCAGTACTTC. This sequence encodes CASSNWDSSYEQYF.

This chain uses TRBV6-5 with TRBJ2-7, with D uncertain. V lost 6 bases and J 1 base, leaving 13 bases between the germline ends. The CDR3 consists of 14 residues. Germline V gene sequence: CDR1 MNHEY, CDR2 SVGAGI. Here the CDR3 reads CASRPSGGSYEQYF. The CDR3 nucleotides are TGTGCCAGCAGGCCTTCCGGCGGTTCCTACGAGCAGTACTTC.

Here the CDR3 reads CASSPLADTGELFF. The CDR3 DNA follows: TGTGCCAGCAGTCCACTAGCGGACACCGGGGAGCTGTTTTTT. V usage is TRBV28 and J usage is TRBJ2-2; 8 bases match TRBD2. V was pared by 5 bases and J by 3 bases, with 2 bases of the junction left unmatched. Germline-derived CDR1 and CDR2 are MDHEN and SYDVKM. The CDR3 consists of 14 residues.

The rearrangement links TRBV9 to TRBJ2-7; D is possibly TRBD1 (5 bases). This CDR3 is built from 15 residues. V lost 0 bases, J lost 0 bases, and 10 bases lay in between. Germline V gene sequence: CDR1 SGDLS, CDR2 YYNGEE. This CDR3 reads CASSVGDRPSYEQYF. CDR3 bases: TGTGCCAGCAGCGTAGGCGACAGACCCTCCTACGAGCAGTACTTC.

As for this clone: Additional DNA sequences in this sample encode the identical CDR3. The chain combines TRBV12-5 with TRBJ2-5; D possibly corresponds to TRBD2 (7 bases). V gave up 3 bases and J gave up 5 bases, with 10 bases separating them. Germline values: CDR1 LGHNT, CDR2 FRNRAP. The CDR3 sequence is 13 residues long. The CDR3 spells CASGLGGEETQYF. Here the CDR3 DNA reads TGTGCTAGTGGTTTAGGGGGGGAGGAGACCCAGTACTTC.

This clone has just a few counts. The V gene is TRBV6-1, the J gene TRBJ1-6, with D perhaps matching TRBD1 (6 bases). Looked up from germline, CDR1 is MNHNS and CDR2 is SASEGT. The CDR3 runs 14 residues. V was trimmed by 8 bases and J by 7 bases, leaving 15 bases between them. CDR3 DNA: TGTGCCAGCTCTTGGGACACCGACAATTCACCCCTCCACTTT. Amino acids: CASSWDTDNSPLHF.

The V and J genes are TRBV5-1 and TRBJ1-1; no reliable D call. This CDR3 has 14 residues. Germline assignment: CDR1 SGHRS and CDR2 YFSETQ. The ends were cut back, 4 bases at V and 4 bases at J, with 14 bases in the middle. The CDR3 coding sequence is TGCGCCAGCAGCGACCCCCGGTCGGGCACTGAAGCTTTCTTT. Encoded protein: CASSDPRSGTEAFF. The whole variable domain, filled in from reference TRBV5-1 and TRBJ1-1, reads KAGVTQTPRYLIKTRGQQVTLSCSPISGHRSVSWYQQTPGQGLQFLFEYFSETQRNKGNFPGRFSGRQFSNSRSEMNVSTLELGDSALYLCASSDPRSGTEAFFGQGTRLTVV.

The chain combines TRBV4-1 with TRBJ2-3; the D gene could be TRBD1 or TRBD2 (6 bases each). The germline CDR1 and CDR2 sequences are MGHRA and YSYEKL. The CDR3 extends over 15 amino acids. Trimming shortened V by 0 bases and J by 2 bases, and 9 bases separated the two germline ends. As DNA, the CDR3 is TGCGCCAGCAGCCAAGATTGGGGGGCCACAGATACGCAGTATTTT. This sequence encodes CASSQDWGATDTQYF.

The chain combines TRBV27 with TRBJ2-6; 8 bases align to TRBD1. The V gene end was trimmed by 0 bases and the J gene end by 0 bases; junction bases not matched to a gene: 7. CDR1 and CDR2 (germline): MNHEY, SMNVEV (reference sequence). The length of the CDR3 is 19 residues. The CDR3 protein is CASSLSLGQVISGANVLTF. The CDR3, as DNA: TGTGCCAGCAGTTTATCGTTGGGACAGGTGATCTCTGGGGCCAACGTCCTGACTTTC.

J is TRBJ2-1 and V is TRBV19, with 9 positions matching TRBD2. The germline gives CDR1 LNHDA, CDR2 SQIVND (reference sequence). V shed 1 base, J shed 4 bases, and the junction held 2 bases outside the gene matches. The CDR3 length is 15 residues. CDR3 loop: CASSIGLAGYNEQFF. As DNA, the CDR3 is TGTGCCAGTAGTATAGGGCTAGCGGGGTACAATGAGCAGTTCTTC.

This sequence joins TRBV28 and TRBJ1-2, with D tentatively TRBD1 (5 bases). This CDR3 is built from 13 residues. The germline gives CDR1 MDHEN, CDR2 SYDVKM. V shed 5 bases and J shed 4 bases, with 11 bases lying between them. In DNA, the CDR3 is TGTGCCAGCAGTGGGGGATTACCCTATGGCTACACCTTC. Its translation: CASSGGLPYGYTF.

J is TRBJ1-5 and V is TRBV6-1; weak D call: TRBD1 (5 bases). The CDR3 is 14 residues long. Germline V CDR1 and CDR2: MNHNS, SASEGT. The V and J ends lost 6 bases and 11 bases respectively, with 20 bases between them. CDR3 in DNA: TGTGCCAGCAGGAAAGGGGCAGGCCGCGGGGCCCAGCATTTT. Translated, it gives CASRKGAGRGAQHF.

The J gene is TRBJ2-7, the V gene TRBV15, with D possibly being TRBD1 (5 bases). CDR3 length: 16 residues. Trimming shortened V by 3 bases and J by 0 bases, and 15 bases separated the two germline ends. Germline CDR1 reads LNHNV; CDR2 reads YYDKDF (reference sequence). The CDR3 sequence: CATSRFGHSSSYEQYF. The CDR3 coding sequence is TGTGCCACCAGCAGGTTCGGACACTCGAGCTCCTACGAGCAGTACTTC.

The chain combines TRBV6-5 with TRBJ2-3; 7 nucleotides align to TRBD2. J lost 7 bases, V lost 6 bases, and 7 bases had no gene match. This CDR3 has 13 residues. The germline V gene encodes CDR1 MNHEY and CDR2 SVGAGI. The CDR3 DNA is TGTGCCAGCAGCCCCGGGGGGAGGAATACGCAGTATTTT. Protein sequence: CASSPGGRNTQYF.